The clone carrying this TCR beta chain was recorded many times. This sample is drawn from a study of spatial heterogeneity in lung cancer. This CDR3 comprises 14 residues. Trimming pared 1 base from V and 1 base from J, leaving 5 bases between. Specified time point: sample taken at primary tumor resection. Whole RNA was taken from tumor, nontumor lung or frozen PBMC; it was then sequenced unsorted. A total of approximately 75 untreated early-stage non-small cell lung cancer patients served as donors. All TCR cDNA molecules were individually tagged with a unique molecular identifier. One entry per CDR3 protein results from TCRdb running MiXCR on the 5' RACE reads. The sample gives 36,000 or so distinct CDR3 sequences, around 5.5% of which show up once; around 28% is in the top ten.

The clonotype was recovered from a female donor with early-stage non-small cell lung cancer. The rearrangement uses TRBV12-3 or TRBV12-4 and TRBJ2-1, with D unclear. Source: PBMCs, taken at surgery. The chain's CDR3 is CASSLGPSYNEQFF. In DNA form, the CDR3 reads TGTGCCAGCAGTTTAGGGCCTTCCTACAATGAGCAGTTCTTC.